This T cell receptor beta chain emerged from a study of blood T cell repertoires in COVID-19. The germline V gene encodes CDR1 SNHLY and CDR2 FYNNEI. The CDR3 spans 11 residues. V shed 5 bases and J shed 10 bases, with 11 bases lying between them. TCRdb keeps only in-frame clones here, not all; method: immunoSEQ multiplex PCR. The sample lists under 300,000 clones; about nine tenths were seen once. Sequenced: PBMCs or T cells enriched from blood (not recorded which). J is TRBJ1-1 and V is TRBV2; D call uncertain. The receptor's source is a woman aged 25-40 years with acute COVID-19. The CDR3 is CASSPNVRAFF. The CDR3 nucleotides are TGTGCCAGCAGTCCGAACGTGAGAGCTTTCTTT.